This TCR delta chain was identified in a study of γδ T cells in repeated Plasmodium falciparum infection. This CDR3 is built from 19 residues. CDR1 and CDR2 (germline): GEAIGNYY, EKD. Vgamma9/Vdelta2+ and Vdelta2-negative gammadelta T cells were flow-sorted from PBMC for bulk sequencing. TCRdb re-called clones from the multiplex PCR reads via CATT. The table shows 85,000 to 90,000 delta-chain clones, with almost 1.5% occurring only once. For this clone: This probably arose from a read error, given a far larger clone one base away.

The TCR sequence derives from a pool of human donors (malaria-infected and uninfected, not separated). Sequencing was performed on gamma-delta T cells from blood. V is TRDV2 and J is TRDJ2, with TRDD3 identical over 12 bases. TCRdb lists no J gene, so it was determined here by aligning the DNA to germline. The CDR3 nucleotides read TGTGCCTGTGACTACTGGGGGATACCATTTGGAGGGTGGTCAGCGCAACTCTTCTTT. This sequence encodes CACDYWGIPFGGWSAQLFF.